The 2 T cell receptor beta chains below were found in one sample sequenced in a study of neoadjuvant anti-PD-1 for oral cavity cancer. Here immunoSEQ multiplex PCR was the method, and the copy in TCRdb shows in-frame clones only, minus some. The sample lists approximately 83,000 clones; 84% were seen once. Sequences were derived from PBMCs, sampled before nivolumab (anti-PD-1) treatment. These receptors were collected from a person aged 35 to 85 with oral cavity squamous cell carcinoma.

The V call is TRBV5-1, the J call TRBJ2-7, with 8 bases matching TRBD1. Trimming removed 5 bases from V and 2 bases from J; junction bases left unmatched: 6. Germline V gene data show CDR1 as SGHRS and CDR2 as YFSETQ. The length of the CDR3 is 14 residues. The CDR3 sequence is CASSSGGFAYEQYF. Written as DNA, the CDR3 is TGCGCCAGCAGTTCAGGGGGCTTTGCCTACGAGCAGTACTTC.

The rearrangement uses TRBV5-4 and TRBJ1-4; the match to TRBD1 covers 12 bases. This CDR3 contains 16 residues. The germline V gene has CDR1 SGHNT and CDR2 YYREEE (reference sequence). V lost 2 bases to trimming and J lost 5 bases; unmatched junction nucleotides: 4. The CDR3 protein is CASSLKGTGGNEKLFF. The CDR3 DNA reads as TGTGCCAGCAGCTTAAAAGGGACAGGGGGCAATGAAAAACTGTTTTTT.